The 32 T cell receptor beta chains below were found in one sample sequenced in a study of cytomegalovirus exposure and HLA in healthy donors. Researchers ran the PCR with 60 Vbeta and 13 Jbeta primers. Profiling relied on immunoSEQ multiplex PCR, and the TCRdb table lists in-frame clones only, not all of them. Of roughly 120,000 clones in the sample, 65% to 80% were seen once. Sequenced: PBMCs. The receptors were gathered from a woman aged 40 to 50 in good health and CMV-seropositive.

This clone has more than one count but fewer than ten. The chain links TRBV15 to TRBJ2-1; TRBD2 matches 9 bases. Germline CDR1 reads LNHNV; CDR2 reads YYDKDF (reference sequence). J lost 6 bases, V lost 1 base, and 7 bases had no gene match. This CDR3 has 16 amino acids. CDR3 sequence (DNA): TGTGCCACCAGCAGAGGGCAGCGGGAGGTCGGCAATGAGCAGTTCTTC. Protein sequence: CATSRGQREVGNEQFF.

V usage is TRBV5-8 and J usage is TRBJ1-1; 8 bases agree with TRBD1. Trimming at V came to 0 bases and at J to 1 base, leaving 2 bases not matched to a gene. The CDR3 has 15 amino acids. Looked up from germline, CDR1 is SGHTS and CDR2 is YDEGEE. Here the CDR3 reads CASSLGDRSNTEAFF. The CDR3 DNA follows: TGTGCCAGCAGCTTGGGGGACAGGTCGAACACTGAAGCTTTCTTT.

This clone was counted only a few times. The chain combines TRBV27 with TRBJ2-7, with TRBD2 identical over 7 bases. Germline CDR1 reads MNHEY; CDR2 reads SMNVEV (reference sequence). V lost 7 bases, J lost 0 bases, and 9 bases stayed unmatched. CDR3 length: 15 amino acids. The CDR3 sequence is CASTRSGESSYEQYF. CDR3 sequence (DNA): TGTGCCAGCACAAGGAGCGGGGAAAGCTCCTACGAGCAGTACTTC.

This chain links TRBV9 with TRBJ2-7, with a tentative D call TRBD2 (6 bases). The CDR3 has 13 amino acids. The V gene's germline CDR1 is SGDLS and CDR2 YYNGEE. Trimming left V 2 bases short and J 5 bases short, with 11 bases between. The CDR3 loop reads CASSVGSPNEQYF. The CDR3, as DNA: TGTGCCAGCAGCGTCGGGAGCCCCAACGAGCAGTACTTC.

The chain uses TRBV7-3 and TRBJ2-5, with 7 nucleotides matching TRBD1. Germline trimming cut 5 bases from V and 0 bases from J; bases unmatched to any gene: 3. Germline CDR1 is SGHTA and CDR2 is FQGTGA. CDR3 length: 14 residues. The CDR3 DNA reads TGTGCCAGCAGCAAGACAGGGTACCAAGAGACCCAGTACTTC. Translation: CASSKTGYQETQYF.

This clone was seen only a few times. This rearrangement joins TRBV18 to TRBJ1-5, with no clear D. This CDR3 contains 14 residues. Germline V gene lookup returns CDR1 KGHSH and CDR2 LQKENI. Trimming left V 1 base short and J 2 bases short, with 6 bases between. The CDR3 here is CASSPQGGNQPQHF. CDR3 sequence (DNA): TGTGCCAGCTCACCACAGGGAGGCAATCAGCCCCAGCATTTT.

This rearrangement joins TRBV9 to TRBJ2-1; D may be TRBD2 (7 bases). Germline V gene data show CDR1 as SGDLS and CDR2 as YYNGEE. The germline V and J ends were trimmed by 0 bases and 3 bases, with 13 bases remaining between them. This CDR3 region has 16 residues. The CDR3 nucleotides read TGTGCCAGCAGCGTAGGGGGAGGGGGGGTCTACAATGAGCAGTTCTTC. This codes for CASSVGGGGVYNEQFF.

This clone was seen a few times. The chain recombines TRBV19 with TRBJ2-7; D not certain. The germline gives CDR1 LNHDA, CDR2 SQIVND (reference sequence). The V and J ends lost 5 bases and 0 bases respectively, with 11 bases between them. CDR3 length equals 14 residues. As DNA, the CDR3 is TGTGCCAGTAGTCCCCAAGCGAGCTCCTACGAGCAGTACTTC. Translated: CASSPQASSYEQYF.

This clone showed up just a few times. The CDR3 DNA reads as TGTGCCATCAGTCAATTTCCTTCTCAAACAAGACTCAAGGGGGGGGGCGATTCGGAGACCCAGTACTTC. Translating gives CAISQFPSQTRLKGGGDSETQYF. The J gene is TRBJ2-5, the V gene TRBV10-3; the D gene is possibly TRBD2 (7 bases). Trimming removed 5 bases at V and 5 bases at J, with 42 bases between. The CDR3 is 23 amino acids. Germline values: CDR1 ENHRY, CDR2 SYGVKD.

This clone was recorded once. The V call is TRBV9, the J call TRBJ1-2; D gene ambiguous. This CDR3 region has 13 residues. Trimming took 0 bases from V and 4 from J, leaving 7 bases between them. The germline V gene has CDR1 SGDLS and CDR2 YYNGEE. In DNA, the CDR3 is TGTGCCAGCAGCGTAGGAGGAATCTATGGCTACACCTTC. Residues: CASSVGGIYGYTF.

The chain's CDR3 is CASSYRQGASTEAFF. CDR3 in DNA: TGTGCCAGCAGTTACCGACAGGGGGCGAGCACTGAAGCTTTCTTT. The rearrangement joins TRBV6-6 to TRBJ1-1; TRBD1 matches 10 bases. This CDR3 is built from 15 residues. Germline loops: CDR1 MNHNY, CDR2 SVGAGI (reference sequence). J was trimmed by 4 bases and V by 2 bases; bases with no gene match: 4.

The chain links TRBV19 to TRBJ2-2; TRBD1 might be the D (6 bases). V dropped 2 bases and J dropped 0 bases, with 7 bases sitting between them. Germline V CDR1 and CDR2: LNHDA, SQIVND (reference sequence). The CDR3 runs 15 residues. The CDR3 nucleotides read TGTGCCAGTAGTATACGGACAGCGAACACCGGGGAGCTGTTTTTT. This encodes CASSIRTANTGELFF.

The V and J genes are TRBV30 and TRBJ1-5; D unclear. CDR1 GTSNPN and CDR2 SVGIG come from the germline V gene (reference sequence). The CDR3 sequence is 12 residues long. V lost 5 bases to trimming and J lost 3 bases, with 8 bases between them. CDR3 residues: CAWWLSNQPQHF. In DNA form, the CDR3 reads TGTGCCTGGTGGCTCTCCAATCAGCCCCAGCATTTT.

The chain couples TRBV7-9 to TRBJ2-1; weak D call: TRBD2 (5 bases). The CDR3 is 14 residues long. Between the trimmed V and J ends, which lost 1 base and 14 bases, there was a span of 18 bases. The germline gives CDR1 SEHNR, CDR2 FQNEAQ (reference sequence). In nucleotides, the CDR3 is TGTGCCAGCAGCTTAGATCGGGGTCCAGGTCGTAAGTTCTTC. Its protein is CASSLDRGPGRKFF.

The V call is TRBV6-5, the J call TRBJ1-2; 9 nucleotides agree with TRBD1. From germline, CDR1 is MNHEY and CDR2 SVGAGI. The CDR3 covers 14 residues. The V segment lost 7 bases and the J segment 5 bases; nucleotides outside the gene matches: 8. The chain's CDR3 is CASTPGQGYYGYTF. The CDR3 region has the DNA TGTGCCAGCACACCGGGACAGGGCTATTATGGCTACACCTTC.

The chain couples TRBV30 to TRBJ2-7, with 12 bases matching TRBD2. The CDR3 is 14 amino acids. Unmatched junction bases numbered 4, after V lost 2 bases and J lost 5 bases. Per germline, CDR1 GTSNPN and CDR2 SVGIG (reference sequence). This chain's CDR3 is CAWSLAGGPDEQYF. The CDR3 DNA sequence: TGTGCCTGGAGTCTAGCGGGAGGGCCTGACGAGCAGTACTTC.

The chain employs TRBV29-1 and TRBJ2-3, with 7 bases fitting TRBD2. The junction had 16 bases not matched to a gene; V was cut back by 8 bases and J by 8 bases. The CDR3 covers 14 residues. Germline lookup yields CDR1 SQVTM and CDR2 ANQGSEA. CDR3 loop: CSIPLVEAGSTQYF. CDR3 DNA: TGCAGCATCCCTTTGGTGGAAGCGGGGAGTACGCAGTATTTT.

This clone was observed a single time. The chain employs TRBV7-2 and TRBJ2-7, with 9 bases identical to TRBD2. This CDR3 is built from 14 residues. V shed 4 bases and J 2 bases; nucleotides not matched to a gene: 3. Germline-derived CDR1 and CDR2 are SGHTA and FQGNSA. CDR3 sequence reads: CASSSGLATYEQYF. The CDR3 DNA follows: TGTGCCAGCAGCTCGGGACTAGCTACCTACGAGCAGTACTTC.

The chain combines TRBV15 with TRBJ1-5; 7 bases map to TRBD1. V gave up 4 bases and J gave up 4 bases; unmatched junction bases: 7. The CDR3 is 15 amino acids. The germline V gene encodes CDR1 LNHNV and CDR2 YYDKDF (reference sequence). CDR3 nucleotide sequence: TGTGCCACCAGCATTCCCGACAGGGTAAATCAGCCCCAGCATTTT. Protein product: CATSIPDRVNQPQHF.

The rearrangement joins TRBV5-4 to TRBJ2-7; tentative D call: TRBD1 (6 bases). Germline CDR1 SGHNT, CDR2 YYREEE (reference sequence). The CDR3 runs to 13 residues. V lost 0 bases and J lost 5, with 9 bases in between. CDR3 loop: CASSLDRVNEQYF. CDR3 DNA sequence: TGTGCCAGCAGCTTGGACAGGGTGAACGAGCAGTACTTC. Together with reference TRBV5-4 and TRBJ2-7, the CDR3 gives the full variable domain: ETGVTQSPTHLIKTRGQQVTLRCSSQSGHNTVSWYQQALGQGPQFIFQYYREEENGRGNFPPRFSGLQFPNYSSELNVNALELDDSALYLCASSLDRVNEQYFGPGTRLTVT.

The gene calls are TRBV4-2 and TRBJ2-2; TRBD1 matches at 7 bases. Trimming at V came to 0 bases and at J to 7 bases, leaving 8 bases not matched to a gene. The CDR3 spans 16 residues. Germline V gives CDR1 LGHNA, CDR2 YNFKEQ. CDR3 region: CASSQEANRGNGELFF. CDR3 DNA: TGTGCCAGCAGCCAAGAAGCGAACAGGGGAAACGGGGAGCTGTTTTTT.

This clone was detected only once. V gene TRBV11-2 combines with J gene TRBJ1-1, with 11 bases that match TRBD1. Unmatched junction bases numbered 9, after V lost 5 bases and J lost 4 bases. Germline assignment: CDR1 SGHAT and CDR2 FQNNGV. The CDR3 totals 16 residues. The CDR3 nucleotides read TGTGCCAGCAGCGACGACCTGGGACAGGGGGTCACTGAAGCTTTCTTT. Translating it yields CASSDDLGQGVTEAFF.

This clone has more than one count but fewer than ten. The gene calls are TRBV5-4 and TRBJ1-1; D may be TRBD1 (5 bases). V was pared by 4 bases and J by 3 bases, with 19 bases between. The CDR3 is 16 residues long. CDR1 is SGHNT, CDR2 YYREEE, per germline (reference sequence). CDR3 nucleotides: TGTGCCAGCAGCGGGGGTGTCTGGAGGGAAGACACTGAAGCTTTCTTT. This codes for CASSGGVWREDTEAFF. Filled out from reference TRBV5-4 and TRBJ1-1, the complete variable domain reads ETGVTQSPTHLIKTRGQQVTLRCSSQSGHNTVSWYQQALGQGPQFIFQYYREEENGRGNFPPRFSGLQFPNYSSELNVNALELDDSALYLCASSGGVWREDTEAFFGQGTRLTVV.

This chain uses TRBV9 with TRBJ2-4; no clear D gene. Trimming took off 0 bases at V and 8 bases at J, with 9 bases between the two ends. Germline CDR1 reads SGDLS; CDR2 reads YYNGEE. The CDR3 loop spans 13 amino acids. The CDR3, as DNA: TGTGCCAGCAGCGTAGGAGGTGTGGACATTCAGTACTTC. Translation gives CASSVGGVDIQYF. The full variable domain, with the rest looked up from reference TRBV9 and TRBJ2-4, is DSGVTQTPKHLITATGQRVTLRCSPRSGDLSVYWYQQSLDQGLQFLIQYYNGEERAKGNILERFSAQQFPDLHSELNLSSLELGDSALYFCASSVGGVDIQYFGAGTRLSVL.

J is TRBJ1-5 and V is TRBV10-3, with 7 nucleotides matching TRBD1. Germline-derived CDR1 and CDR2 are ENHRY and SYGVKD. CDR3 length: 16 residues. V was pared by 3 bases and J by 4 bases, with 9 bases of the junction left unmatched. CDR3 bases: TGTGCCATCAGTGATAGGGGGCCACACGGGAATCAGCCCCAGCATTTT. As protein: CAISDRGPHGNQPQHF.

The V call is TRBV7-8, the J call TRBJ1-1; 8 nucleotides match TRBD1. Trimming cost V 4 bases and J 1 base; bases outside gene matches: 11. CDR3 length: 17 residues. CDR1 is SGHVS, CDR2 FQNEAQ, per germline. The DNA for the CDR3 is TGTGCCAGCAGCTCCTACTCGGCCGGGACAGGGAACACTGAAGCTTTCTTT. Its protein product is CASSSYSAGTGNTEAFF.

The CDR3 DNA reads as TGTGCCAGCAGTCTTGTCCCCGATAATTCACCCCTCCACTTT. As protein: CASSLVPDNSPLHF. V usage is TRBV9 and J usage is TRBJ1-6; no definite D call. CDR1 is SGDLS, CDR2 YYNGEE, per germline. The V end was cut by 5 bases, the J end by 5 bases, with 11 bases between. There are 14 residues in the CDR3.

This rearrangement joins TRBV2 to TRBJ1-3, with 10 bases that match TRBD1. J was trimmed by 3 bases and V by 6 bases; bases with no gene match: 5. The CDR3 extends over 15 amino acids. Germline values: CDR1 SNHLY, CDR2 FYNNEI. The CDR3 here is CASRGGTGDGNTIYF. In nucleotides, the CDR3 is TGTGCCAGCAGGGGCGGGACAGGGGATGGAAACACCATATATTTT.

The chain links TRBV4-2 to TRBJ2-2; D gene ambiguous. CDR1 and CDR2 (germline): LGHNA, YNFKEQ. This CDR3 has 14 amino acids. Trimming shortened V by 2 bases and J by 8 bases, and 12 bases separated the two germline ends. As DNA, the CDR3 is TGTGCCAGCAGCCAAATAGCCCCGGAGGGGGAGCTGTTTTTT. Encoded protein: CASSQIAPEGELFF.

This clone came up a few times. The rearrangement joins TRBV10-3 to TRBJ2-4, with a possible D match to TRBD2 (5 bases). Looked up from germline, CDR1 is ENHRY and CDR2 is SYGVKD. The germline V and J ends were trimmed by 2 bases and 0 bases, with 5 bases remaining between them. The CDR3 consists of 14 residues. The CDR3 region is CAISEGLAKNIQYF. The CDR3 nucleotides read TGTGCCATCAGTGAGGGACTAGCCAAAAACATTCAGTACTTC.

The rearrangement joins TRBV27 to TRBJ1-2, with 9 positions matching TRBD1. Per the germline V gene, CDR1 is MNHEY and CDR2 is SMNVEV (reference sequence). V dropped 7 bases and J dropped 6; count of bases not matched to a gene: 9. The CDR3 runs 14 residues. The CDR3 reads CASISRTGANGYTF. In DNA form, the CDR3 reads TGTGCCAGCATCTCCCGGACAGGGGCGAATGGCTACACCTTC.

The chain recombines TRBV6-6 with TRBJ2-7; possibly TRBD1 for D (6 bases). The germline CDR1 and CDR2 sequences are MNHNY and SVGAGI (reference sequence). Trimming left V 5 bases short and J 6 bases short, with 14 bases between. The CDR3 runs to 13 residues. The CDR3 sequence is CASSTPNRAEQYF. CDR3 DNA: TGTGCCAGCAGTACCCCAAACAGGGCCGAGCAGTACTTC.